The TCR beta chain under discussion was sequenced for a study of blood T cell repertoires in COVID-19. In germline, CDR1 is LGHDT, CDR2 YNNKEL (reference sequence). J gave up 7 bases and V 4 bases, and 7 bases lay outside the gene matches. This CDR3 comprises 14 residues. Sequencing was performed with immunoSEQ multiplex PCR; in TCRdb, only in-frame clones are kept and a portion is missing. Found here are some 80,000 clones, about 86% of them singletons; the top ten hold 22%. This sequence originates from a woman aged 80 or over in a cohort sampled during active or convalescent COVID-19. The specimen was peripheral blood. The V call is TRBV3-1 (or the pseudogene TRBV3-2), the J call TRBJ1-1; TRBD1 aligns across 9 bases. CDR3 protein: CASSPGQGTGEAFF. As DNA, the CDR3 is TGTGCCAGCAGCCCCGGACAGGGGACGGGTGAAGCTTTCTTT.